The 10 T cell receptor beta chains reported below all come from one sample, sequenced in a study of glioma-infiltrating T cells after dendritic cell vaccination (TCRdb year 2016). Library preparation employed the immunoSEQ multiplex PCR assay. TCRdb stores this immuneACCESS table with in-frame sequences only. Part of the clones is absent; in the studies checked, under half of the shortfall reflects unresolved V genes, and no reason is known for the rest. The sample data list approximately 85,000 clones, and 85% of these were observed just once. 8.5% of the sample is taken by the ten largest. This specimen's time point label, per the study, means: after dendritic cell vaccination, including at tumor progression/relapse. This specimen was blood, taken after dendritic cell vaccination. These receptors all come from a human donor with glioblastoma.

This clone showed up just once. The V gene is TRBV5-5, the J gene TRBJ2-7, with 7 bases that match TRBD1. V lost 3 bases to trimming and J lost 5 bases; unmatched junction nucleotides: 11. Germline V gene data show CDR1 as SGHKS and CDR2 as YYEKEE (reference sequence). The CDR3 length is 15 residues. The CDR3 DNA sequence: TGTGCCAGCAGCTCGGTGACAGGGTCTGAGGACGAGCAGTACTTC. Amino acids: CASSSVTGSEDEQYF.

The chain carries TRBV7-2 and TRBJ2-3, with 8 positions matching TRBD2. The V gene end was trimmed by 8 bases and the J gene end by 3 bases; junction bases not matched to a gene: 7. From germline, CDR1 is SGHTA and CDR2 FQGNSA. The CDR3 contains 14 residues. CDR3 sequence (DNA): TGTGCCAGCCTTCGGGCGGGAGGAACAGATACGCAGTATTTT. This codes for CASLRAGGTDTQYF. Based on the CDR3 plus reference TRBV7-2 and TRBJ2-3, the full variable domain is GAGVSQSPSNKVTEKGKDVELRCDPISGHTALYWYRQSLGQGLEFLIYFQGNSAPDKSGLPSDRFSAERTGGSVSTLTIQRTQQEDSAVYLCASLRAGGTDTQYFGPGTRLTVL.

This chain links TRBV7-3 with TRBJ2-7; 7 bases are a match to TRBD2. V lost 6 bases to trimming and J lost 7 bases; unmatched junction nucleotides: 12. The CDR3 is 14 residues long. Germline loops: CDR1 SGHTA, CDR2 FQGTGA. CDR3 amino acids: CASRDYAGVREQYF. The CDR3 DNA sequence: TGTGCCAGCAGGGACTATGCGGGGGTCAGGGAGCAGTACTTC.

The V gene is TRBV2, the J gene TRBJ2-7; the match to TRBD2 covers 10 bases. Per the germline V gene, CDR1 is SNHLY and CDR2 is FYNNEI. The CDR3 is made up of 16 amino acids. V trimming: 6 bases; J trimming: 3 bases; junction bases outside the gene matches: 11. The DNA for the CDR3 is TGTGCCAGCAGCGGCTATAGCGGGGGGCCGATCTACGAGCAGTACTTC. It codes for CASSGYSGGPIYEQYF. The variable domain in full, with the rest retrieved from reference TRBV2 and TRBJ2-7, is EPEVTQTPSHQVTQMGQEVILRCVPISNHLYFYWYRQILGQKVEFLVSFYNNEISEKSEIFDDQFSVERPDGSNFTLKIRSTKLEDSAMYFCASSGYSGGPIYEQYFGPGTRLTVT.

J is TRBJ2-1 and V is TRBV7-2; D gene ambiguous. Per germline, CDR1 SGHTA and CDR2 FQGNSA. The CDR3 spans 11 residues. Trimming removed 2 bases at V and 7 bases at J, with 3 bases between. CDR3 protein: CASSLRNEQFF. The CDR3 coding sequence is TGTGCCAGCAGCTTACGGAATGAGCAGTTCTTC.

The chain joins TRBV15 to TRBJ1-2; 12 bases line up with TRBD1. The CDR3 consists of 15 residues. Germline CDR1 is LNHNV and CDR2 is YYDKDF (reference sequence). The V gene end was trimmed by 3 bases and the J gene end by 6 bases; junction bases not matched to a gene: 5. DNA of the CDR3: TGTGCCACCAGCAGCCGGGACAGGGGGCTGAATGGCTACACCTTC. It translates to CATSSRDRGLNGYTF.

The chain has TRBV29-1 and TRBJ2-3; D gene unclear. Trimming took 3 bases from V and 0 from J, leaving 10 bases between them. The length of the CDR3 is 14 residues. Germline values: CDR1 SQVTM, CDR2 ANQGSEA. CDR3 protein: CSVDEQSSTDTQYF. CDR3 in DNA: TGCAGCGTTGACGAACAGAGTAGCACAGATACGCAGTATTTT.

In DNA form, the CDR3 reads TGTGCCAGCAGACCCGGGGGTCCCTACGAGCAGTACTTC. Translating gives CASRPGGPYEQYF. J is TRBJ2-7 and V is TRBV6-5; TRBD2 might be the D (6 bases). Germline values: CDR1 MNHEY, CDR2 SVGAGI. This CDR3 has 13 amino acids. V was pared by 6 bases and J by 2 bases, with 11 bases between.

This clone was picked up one time. The chain has TRBV19 and TRBJ2-2; 9 nucleotides agree with TRBD1. Germline lookup yields CDR1 LNHDA and CDR2 SQIVND (reference sequence). V lost 5 bases, J lost 6 bases, and 10 bases stayed unmatched. This CDR3 spans 16 amino acids. CDR3 sequence reads: CASSSQTGGSSGELFF. The CDR3 region has the DNA TGTGCCAGTAGTTCTCAGACAGGGGGTAGTTCCGGGGAGCTGTTTTTT.

The genes are TRBV19 and TRBJ2-7, with D possibly TRBD2 on 7 matching bases. In germline, CDR1 is LNHDA, CDR2 SQIVND (reference sequence). V gave up 9 bases and J gave up 3 bases, with 18 bases separating them. The CDR3 extends over 14 amino acids. The CDR3 region is CASRPGGGFYEQYF. The CDR3, as DNA: TGTGCCAGCCGACCAGGCGGGGGCTTCTACGAGCAGTACTTC.